Detailed here is one T cell receptor beta chain. Its antigen is still unknown. The sample carries other DNA sequences with the same CDR3. The sample belongs to a study of cytomegalovirus exposure and HLA in healthy donors. Study-wide points: Within the data, a cluster of highly shared sequence variants was likely a sequencing artifact.

60 Vbeta and 13 Jbeta primers were used in PCR. TCRdb's copy holds only in-frame clones and misses some; the assay was immunoSEQ multiplex PCR. The profile shows about 160,000 clones, roughly 80% of them singletons. The specimen sequenced was PBMCs. The TCR originated in a man aged 30 to 45 in good health and CMV-seronegative.

In nucleotides, the CDR3 is TGCGCCAGCAGCTTGGGACAGGGGGCTACTGAAGCTTTCTTT. It specifies CASSLGQGATEAFF. The chain recombines TRBV5-1 with TRBJ1-1; 10 bases are shared with TRBD1. Losses at the gene ends were 0 bases for V and 5 bases for J; bases not matched to a gene: 1. Germline values: CDR1 SGHRS, CDR2 YFSETQ. CDR3 length: 14 residues.